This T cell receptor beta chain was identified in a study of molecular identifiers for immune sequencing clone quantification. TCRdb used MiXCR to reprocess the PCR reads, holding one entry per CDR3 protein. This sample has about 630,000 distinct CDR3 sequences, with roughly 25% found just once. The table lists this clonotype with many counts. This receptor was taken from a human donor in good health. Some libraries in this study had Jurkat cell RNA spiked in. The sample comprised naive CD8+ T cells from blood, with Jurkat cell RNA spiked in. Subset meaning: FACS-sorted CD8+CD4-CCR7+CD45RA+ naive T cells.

CDR3 DNA: TGTGCCACCATTTCCCTAGCCCCACGAAACAATGAGCAGTTCTTC. Protein: CATISLAPRNNEQFF. The J gene is TRBJ2-1, the V gene TRBV25-1; TRBD2 might be the D (5 bases). The CDR3 loop spans 15 amino acids. Trimming shortened V by 10 bases and J by 5 bases, and 21 bases separated the two germline ends. Per germline, CDR1 MGHDK and CDR2 SYGVNS.